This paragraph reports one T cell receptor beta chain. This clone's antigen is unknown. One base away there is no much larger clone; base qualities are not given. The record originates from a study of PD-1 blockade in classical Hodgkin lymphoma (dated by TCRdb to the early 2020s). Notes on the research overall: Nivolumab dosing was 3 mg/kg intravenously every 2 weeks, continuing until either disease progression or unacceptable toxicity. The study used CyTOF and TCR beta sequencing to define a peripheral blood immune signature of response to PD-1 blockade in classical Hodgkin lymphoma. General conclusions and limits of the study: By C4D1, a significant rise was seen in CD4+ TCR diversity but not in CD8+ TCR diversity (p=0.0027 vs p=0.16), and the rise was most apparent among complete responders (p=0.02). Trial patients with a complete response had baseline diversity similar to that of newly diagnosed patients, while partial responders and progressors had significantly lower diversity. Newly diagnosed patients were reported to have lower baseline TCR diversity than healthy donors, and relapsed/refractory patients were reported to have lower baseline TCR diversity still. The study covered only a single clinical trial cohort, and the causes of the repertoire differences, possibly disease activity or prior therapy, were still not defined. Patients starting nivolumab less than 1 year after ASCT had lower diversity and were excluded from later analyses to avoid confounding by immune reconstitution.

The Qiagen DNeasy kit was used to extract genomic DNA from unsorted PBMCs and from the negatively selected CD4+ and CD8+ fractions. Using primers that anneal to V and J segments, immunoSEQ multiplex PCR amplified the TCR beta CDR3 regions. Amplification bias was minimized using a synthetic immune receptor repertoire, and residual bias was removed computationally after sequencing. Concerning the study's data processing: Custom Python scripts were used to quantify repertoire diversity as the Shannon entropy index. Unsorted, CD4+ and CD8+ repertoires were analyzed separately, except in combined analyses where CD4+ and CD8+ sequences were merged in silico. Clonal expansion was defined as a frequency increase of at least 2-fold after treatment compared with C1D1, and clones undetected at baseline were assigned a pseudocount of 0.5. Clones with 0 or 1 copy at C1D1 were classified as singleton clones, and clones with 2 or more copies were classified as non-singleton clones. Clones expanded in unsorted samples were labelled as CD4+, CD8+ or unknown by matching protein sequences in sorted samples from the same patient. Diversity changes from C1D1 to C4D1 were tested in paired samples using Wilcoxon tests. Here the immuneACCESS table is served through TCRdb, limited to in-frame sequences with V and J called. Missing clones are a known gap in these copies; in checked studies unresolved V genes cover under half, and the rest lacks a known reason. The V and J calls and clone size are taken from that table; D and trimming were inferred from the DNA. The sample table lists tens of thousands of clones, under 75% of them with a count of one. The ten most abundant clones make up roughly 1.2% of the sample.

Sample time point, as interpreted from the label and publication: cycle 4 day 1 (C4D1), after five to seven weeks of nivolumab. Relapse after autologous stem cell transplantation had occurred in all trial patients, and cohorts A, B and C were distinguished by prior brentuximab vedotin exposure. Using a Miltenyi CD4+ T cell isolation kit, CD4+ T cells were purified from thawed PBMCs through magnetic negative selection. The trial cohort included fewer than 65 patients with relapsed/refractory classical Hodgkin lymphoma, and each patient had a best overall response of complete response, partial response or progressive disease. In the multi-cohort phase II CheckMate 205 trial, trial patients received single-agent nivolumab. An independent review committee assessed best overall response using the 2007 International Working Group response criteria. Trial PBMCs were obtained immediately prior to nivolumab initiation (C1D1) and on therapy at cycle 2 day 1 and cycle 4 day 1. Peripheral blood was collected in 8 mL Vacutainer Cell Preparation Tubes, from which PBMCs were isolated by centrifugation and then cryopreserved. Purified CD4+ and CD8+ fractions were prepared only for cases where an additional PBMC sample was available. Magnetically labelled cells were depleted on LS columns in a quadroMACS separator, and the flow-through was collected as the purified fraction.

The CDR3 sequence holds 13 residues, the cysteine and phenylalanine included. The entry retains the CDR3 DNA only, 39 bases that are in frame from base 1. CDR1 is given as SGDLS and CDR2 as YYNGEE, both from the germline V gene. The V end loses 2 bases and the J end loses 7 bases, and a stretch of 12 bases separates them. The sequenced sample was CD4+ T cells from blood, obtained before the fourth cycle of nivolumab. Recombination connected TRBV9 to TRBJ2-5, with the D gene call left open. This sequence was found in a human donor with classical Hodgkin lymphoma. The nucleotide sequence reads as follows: TGTGCCAGCAGCGTTGACTCCCCCGGGACCCAGTACTTC. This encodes CASSVDSPGTQYF. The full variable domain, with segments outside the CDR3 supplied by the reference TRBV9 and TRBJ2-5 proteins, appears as DSGVTQTPKHLITATGQRVTLRCSPRSGDLSVYWYQQSLDQGLQFLIQYYNGEERAKGNILERFSAQQFPDLHSELNLSSLELGDSALYFCASSVDSPGTQYFGPGTRLLVL.